The rows below give T cell receptor beta chains drawn from one sample of a study of early T cells in non-severe SARS-CoV-2 infection. One entry per CDR3 protein, called by TCRdb with MiXCR from the 5' RACE reads. Found here are 80,000 or so distinct CDR3 sequences, 11% to 15% of them singletons; the top ten hold around 3.3%. Input material: whole blood. All receptors derive from an adult who was a healthcare worker with PCR-confirmed SARS-CoV-2 infection or an uninfected control (not recorded which). The conserved cysteine and the conserved F or W are not part of the CDR3 here.

v_call cdr3_aa
TRBV6-1 ASTRNNQPQH
TRBV20-1 SARTGAGDEQY
TRBV6-6 ASSYSRMGAEQY
TRBV12-3/TRBV12-4 ASSRQSNYGYT
TRBV15 ATSRVALSYEQY
TRBV18 ASSREMGWNSPLH
TRBV11-2 ASSLTGGPDTQY
TRBV28 ASSSRRSAYT
TRBV25-1 ASSPRPYEQY
TRBV27 ASSLDGIGTDTQY
TRBV5-6 ASSPLWASSSSYNEQF
TRBV3-1 ASSLPGAGLVTEAF
TRBV13 ASSLVGRRTQETQY
TRBV20-1 SVPRTGVTEAF
TRBV6-5 ASTHGYGHGYT
TRBV7-9 ASSLRASGSYEQF
TRBV5-1 ASSRQGNTGELF
TRBV20-1 SAFPTGAAQY
TRBV18 ASSPSSPTGFVEQY
TRBV30 AWRTGVGTEAF
TRBV9 ASSPGTSSTDTQY
TRBV12-3/TRBV12-4 ASSPGYRAF
TRBV12-3/TRBV12-4 ASSLARNRGHQPQH
TRBV9 ASSVGGERQF
TRBV5-1 ASSLAGRMLRGIQPQH
TRBV29-1 SVEGTGESGANVLT
TRBV4-2 ASSQGTVGLLAKNIQY
TRBV20-1 SAFTGASNQPQH
TRBV21-1 ASSYTKAGTYNSPLH
TRBV14 ASSPGQGALRDHEQY
TRBV12-3/TRBV12-4 ASSFGDTDYEQY
TRBV21-1 ASSKGSLGDDSGNTIY
TRBV5-1 ASSPWTSGRTQY
TRBV5-1 ASSLEGSNQPQH
TRBV7-2 ASSEWTGVYSPLH